This T cell receptor beta chain was found in a study of regulatory T cells in long-lasting Graves disease. On the study more broadly: Antithyroid drug intake by newly diagnosed Graves' patients had lasted under 3 months.

This clonotype occurred many times. Stated time point: newly diagnosed GD, antithyroid drugs for less than 3 months. The TCR library was made from RNA extracted from PBMCs. Both iRepertoire HTBI primers and Arm-PCR of CDR3 regions were used to build the TCR beta libraries. TCRdb recomputed calls from the multiplex PCR reads with MiXCR, one row per CDR3 protein. This table holds some 250,000 distinct CDR3 sequences, approximately 20% found once. The TCR was taken from a female donor with Graves disease. Sequences were derived from peripheral blood mononuclear cells (PBMCs), sampled at new diagnosis, from a patient treated with antithyroid drugs.

The CDR3 here is CASSPGSGSSYEQYF. The CDR3 region has the DNA TGTGCCAGCAGTCCGGGGAGCGGAAGCTCCTACGAGCAGTACTTC. This chain links TRBV12-3 or TRBV12-4 with TRBJ2-7; D perhaps matches TRBD2 (5 bases). The CDR3 is made up of 15 amino acids. V shed 5 bases and J shed 0 bases, with 14 bases lying between them.